This T cell receptor beta chain was observed in a study of lymphopenia after photon versus proton radiotherapy. Points from the study as a whole: After lymphocyte nadir, photon-treated repertoires showed oligoclonal expansion, especially CD8+ Temra. Relative stability marked proton patients; photon patients lost diversity and naive cells. Only patients who died were analyzed for survival; proton advantage is unproven.

Remarks on this clone: Its cognate antigen is unknown.

Profiled with immunoSEQ multiplex PCR; TCRdb holds only in-frame clones, not every one. There are around 50,000 clones in the sample; roughly 80% occur only once, and around 2.2% lies in the top ten. Germline-derived CDR1 and CDR2 are MNHNS and SASEGT. With 2 bases removed from V and 4 bases from J, the gap between germline ends came to 15 bases. The length of the CDR3 is 15 residues. This rearrangement joins TRBV6-1 to TRBJ2-7; D gene uncertain. The sequenced sample was peripheral blood, obtained from a patient treated with proton-based radiotherapy. The receptor comes from a man aged 55-75 years with pancreatic cancer. The DNA for the CDR3 is TGTGCCAGCAGTGAACCCCACAGACTGGGGTACGAGCAGTACTTC. Encoded protein: CASSEPHRLGYEQYF.